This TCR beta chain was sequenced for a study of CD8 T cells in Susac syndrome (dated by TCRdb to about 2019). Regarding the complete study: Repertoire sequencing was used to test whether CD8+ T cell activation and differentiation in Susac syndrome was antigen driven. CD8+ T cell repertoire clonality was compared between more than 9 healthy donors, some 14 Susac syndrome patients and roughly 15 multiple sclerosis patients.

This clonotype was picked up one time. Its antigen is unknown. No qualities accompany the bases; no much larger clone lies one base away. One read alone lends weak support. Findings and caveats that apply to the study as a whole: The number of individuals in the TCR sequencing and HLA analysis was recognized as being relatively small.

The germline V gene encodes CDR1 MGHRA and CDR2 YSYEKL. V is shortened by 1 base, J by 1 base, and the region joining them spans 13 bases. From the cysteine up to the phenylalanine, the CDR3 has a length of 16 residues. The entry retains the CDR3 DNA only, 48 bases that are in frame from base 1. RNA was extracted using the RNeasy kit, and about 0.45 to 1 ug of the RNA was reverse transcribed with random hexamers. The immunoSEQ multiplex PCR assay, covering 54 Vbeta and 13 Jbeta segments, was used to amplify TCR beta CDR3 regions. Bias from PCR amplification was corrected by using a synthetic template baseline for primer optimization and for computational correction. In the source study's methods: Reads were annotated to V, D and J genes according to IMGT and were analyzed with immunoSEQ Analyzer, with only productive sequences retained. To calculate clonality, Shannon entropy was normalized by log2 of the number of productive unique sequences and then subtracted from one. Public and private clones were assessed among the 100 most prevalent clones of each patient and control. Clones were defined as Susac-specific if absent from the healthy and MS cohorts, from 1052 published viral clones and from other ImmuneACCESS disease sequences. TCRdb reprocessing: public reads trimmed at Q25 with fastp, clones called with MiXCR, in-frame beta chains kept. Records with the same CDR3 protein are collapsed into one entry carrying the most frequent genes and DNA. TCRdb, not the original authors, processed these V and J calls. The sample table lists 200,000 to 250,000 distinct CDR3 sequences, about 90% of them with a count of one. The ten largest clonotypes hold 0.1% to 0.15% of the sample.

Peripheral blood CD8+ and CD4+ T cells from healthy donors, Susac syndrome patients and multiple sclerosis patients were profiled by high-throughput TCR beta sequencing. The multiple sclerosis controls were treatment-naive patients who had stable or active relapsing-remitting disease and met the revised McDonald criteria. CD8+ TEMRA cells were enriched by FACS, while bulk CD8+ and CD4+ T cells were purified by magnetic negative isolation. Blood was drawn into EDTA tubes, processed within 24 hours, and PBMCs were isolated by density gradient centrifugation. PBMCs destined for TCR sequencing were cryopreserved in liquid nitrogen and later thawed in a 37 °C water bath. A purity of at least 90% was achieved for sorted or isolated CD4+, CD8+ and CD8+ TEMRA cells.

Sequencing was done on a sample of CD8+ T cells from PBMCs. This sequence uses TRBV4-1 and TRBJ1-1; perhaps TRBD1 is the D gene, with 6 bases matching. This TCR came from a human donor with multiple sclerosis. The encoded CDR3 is CASSQGGGGGNTEAFF. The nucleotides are TGCGCCAGCAGCCAAGGAGGAGGGGGTGGGAACACTGAAGCTTTCTTT.